The present T cell receptor (beta chain) was sequenced within a study of blood T cells in healthy people across ages. Findings and limits, study-wide: Per million T cells, TCR beta diversity dropped roughly linearly as age increased.

The CDR3 is 15 residues long. V gave up 5 bases and J gave up 1 base, with 13 bases separating them. Per the germline V gene, CDR1 is MNHEY and CDR2 is SVGAGI. With respect to this clonotype: The target antigen is unknown.

With a J-beta primer mix and a sample-barcoded 5' primer, a second PCR ran 7 to 11 cycles. A tag from a template-switch adaptor with 12 random nucleotides marked each cDNA molecule. One entry per CDR3 protein results from TCRdb running MiXCR on the 5' RACE reads. The table includes around 620,000 distinct CDR3 sequences, 27% detected once. The sequenced material came from blood. V usage is TRBV6-5 and J usage is TRBJ2-3; a possible D gene is TRBD2 (5 bases). This sequence originates from a woman in her sixties or seventies in good health. Written as DNA, the CDR3 is TGTGCCAGCAGTCGCCGGACTCCTGGCACAGATACGCAGTATTTT. This translates into CASSRRTPGTDTQYF.